The present T cell receptor (beta chain) was sequenced within a study of regulatory T cells in long-lasting Graves disease. The study, taken as a whole, reports: Persistent-disease Graves' patients showed less TCR diversity than new cases.

Documented time point: newly diagnosed GD, antithyroid drugs for less than 3 months. Extracted PBMC RNA gave rise to the TCR library. The germline CDR1 and CDR2 sequences are LNHDA and SQIVND (reference sequence). Between the trimmed V and J ends, which lost 3 bases and 6 bases, there was a span of 12 bases. The CDR3 has 14 residues. Points on this clonotype: The antigen is not known.

TCR beta libraries were built with iRepertoire HTBI primers and Arm-PCR of CDR3 regions. TCRdb recomputed calls from the multiplex PCR reads with MiXCR, one row per CDR3 protein. The sample has around 500,000 distinct CDR3 sequences, more than 10% seen once. The sample also formed part of further work on T cells in Graves' hyperthyroidism and ophthalmopathy.

The clonotype originates from a young woman with Graves disease. The chain employs TRBV19 and TRBJ1-5; D remains unclear. The sequenced sample was peripheral blood mononuclear cells (PBMCs), obtained at new diagnosis, from a patient treated with antithyroid drugs. CDR3 residues: CASSIMGSLQPQHF. The CDR3 nucleotides read TGTGCCAGTAGTATTATGGGGTCCCTTCAGCCCCAGCATTTT.